This T cell receptor beta chain was identified in a study of blood T cell repertoires in COVID-19. Study as a whole: Italy, Spain and the United States were the sources of the convalescent and acute COVID-19 samples. T cells, B-cell-depleted T cells, or PBMCs supplied cDNA or gDNA.

The CDR3 has 13 amino acids. Trimming shortened V by 4 bases and J by 6 bases, and 13 bases separated the two germline ends. Germline values: CDR1 SQVTM, CDR2 ANQGSEA. In the original analysis: For nucleated cells, counts were estimated from reference gene primer amplification. Produced via immunoSEQ multiplex PCR; TCRdb's table is partial and in-frame only. From that table come the V and J calls and clone size; the DNA was used to work out D and trimming. The table has some 96,000 clones, approximately 80% seen once. V gene TRBV29-1 combines with J gene TRBJ1-3; D gene uncertain. The specimen was peripheral blood. This receptor was obtained from a man between 65 and 85 years old with active or convalescent COVID-19. The CDR3, as DNA: TGCAGCGTTGTTGTGGGAGCCCTAAACACCATATATTTT. It translates to CSVVVGALNTIYF. Looking up the rest from reference TRBV29-1 and TRBJ1-3 gives the full variable domain: SAVISQKPSRDICQRGTSLTIQCQVDSQVTMMFWYRQQPGQSLTLIATANQGSEATYESGFVIDKFPISRPNLTFSTLTVSNMSPEDSSIYLCSVVVGALNTIYFGEGSWLTVV.